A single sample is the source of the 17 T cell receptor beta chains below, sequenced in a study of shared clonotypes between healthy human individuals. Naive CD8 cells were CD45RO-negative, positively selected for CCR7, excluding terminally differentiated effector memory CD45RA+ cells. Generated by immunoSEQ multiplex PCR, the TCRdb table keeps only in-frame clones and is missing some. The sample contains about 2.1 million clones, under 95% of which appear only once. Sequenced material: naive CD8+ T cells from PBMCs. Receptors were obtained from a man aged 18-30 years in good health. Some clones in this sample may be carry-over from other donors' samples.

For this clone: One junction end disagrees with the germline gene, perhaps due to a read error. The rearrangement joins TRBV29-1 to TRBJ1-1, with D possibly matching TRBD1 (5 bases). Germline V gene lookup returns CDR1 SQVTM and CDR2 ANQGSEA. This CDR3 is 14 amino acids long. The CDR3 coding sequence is TGCAGTGTTGGGGGGGGAGGGTTCAACACTGAAGCTTTCTTT. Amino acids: CSVGGGGFNTEAFF.

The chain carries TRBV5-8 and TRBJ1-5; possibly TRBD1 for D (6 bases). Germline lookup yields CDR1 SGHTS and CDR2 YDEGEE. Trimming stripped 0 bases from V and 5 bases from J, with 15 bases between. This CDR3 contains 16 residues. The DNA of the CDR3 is TGTGCCAGCAGCTTGGCCTGGTACAGGGCGGATCAGCCCCAGCATTTT. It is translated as CASSLAWYRADQPQHF.

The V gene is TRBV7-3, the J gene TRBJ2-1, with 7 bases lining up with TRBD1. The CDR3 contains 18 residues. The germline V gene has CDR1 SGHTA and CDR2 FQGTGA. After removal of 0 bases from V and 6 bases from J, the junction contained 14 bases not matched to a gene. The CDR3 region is CASSLTDRGNSGGNEQFF. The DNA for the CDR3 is TGTGCCAGCAGCTTAACAGATCGCGGCAACTCAGGGGGCAATGAGCAGTTCTTC.

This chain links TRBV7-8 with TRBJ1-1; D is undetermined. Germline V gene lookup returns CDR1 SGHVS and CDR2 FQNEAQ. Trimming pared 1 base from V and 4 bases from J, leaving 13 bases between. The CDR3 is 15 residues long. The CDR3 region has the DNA TGTGCCAGCAGCTTAGTTCGGGCCAGTTTCACTGAAGCTTTCTTT. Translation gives CASSLVRASFTEAFF.

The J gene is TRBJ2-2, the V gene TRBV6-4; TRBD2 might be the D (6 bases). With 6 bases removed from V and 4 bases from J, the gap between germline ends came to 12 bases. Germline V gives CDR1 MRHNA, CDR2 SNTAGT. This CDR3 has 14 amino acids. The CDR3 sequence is CASSEWDSTGELFF. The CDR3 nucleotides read TGTGCCAGCAGCGAATGGGACTCCACCGGGGAGCTGTTTTTT.

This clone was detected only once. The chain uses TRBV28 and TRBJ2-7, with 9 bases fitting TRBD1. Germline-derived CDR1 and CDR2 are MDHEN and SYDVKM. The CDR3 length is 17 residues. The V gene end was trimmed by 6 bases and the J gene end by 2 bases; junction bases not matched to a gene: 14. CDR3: CASRKRPGTGNTYEQYF. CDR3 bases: TGTGCCAGCAGGAAAAGACCCGGGACAGGGAACACCTACGAGCAGTACTTC.

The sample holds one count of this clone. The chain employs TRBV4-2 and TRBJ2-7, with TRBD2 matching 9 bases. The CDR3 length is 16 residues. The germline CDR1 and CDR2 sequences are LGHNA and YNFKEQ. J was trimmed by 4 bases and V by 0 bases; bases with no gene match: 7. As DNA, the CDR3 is TGTGCCAGCAGCCAAGAGGTTCGCGGGAGGGTTTACGAGCAGTACTTC. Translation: CASSQEVRGRVYEQYF.

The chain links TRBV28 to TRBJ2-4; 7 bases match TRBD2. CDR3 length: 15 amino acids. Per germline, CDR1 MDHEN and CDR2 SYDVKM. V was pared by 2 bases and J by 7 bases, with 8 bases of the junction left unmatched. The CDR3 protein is CASSLLGEGSNIQYF. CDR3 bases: TGTGCCAGCAGTTTACTTGGGGAGGGAAGTAACATTCAGTACTTC.

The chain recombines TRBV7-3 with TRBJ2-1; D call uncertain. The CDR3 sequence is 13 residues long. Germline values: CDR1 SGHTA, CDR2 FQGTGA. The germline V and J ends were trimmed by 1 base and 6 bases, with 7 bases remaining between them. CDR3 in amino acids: CASSLNPANEQFF. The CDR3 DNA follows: TGTGCCAGCAGCTTAAACCCGGCCAATGAGCAGTTCTTC.

Written as DNA, the CDR3 is TGTGCCAGCAGCTCTACGGGACTAGCGGGACGCGGGATCACCGGGGAGCTGTTTTTT. Translation: CASSSTGLAGRGITGELFF. The chain uses TRBV7-3 and TRBJ2-2, with 13 positions matching TRBD2. Per germline, CDR1 SGHTA and CDR2 FQGTGA. The CDR3 totals 19 residues. With 4 bases clipped from V and 4 bases from J, the junction kept 12 bases outside the gene matches.

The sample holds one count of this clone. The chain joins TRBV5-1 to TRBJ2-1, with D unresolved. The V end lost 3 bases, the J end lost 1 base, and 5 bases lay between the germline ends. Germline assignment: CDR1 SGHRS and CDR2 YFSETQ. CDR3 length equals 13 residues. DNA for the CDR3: TGCGCCAGCAGCTCCGAGTCCTACAATGAGCAGTTCTTC. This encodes CASSSESYNEQFF.

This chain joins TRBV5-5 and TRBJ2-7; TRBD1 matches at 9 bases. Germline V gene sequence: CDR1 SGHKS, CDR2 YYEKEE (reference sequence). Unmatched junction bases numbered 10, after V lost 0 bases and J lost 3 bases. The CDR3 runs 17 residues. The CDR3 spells CASSLEWTGAPYYEQYF. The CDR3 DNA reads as TGTGCCAGCAGCTTGGAATGGACAGGGGCTCCCTACTACGAGCAGTACTTC.

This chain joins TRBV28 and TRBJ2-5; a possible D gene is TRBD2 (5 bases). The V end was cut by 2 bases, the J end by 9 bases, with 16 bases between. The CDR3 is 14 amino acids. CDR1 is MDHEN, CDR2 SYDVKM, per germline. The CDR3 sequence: CASSLPAGGVAQYF. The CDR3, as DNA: TGTGCCAGCAGTTTACCGGCAGGAGGAGTGGCCCAGTACTTC.

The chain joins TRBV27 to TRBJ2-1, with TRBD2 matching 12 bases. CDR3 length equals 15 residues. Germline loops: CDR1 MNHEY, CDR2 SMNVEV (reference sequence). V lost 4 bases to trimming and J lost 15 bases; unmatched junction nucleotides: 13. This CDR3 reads CASSSRLAGDPLPFF. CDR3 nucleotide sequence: TGTGCCAGCAGTTCAAGACTAGCGGGGGATCCTCTGCCGTTCTTC.

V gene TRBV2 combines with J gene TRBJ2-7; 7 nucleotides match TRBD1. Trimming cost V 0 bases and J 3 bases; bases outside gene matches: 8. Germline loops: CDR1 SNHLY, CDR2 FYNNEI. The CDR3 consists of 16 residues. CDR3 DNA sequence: TGTGCCAGCAGTGAAGCGCGAGTCCAGGGGGACTACGAGCAGTACTTC. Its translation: CASSEARVQGDYEQYF.

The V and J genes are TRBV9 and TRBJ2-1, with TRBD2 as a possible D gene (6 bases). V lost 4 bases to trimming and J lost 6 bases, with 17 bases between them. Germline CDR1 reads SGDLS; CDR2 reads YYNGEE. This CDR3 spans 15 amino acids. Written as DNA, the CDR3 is TGTGCCAGCAGCTCCTGGGGGGAGCGCGGCAATGAGCAGTTCTTC. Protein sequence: CASSSWGERGNEQFF.

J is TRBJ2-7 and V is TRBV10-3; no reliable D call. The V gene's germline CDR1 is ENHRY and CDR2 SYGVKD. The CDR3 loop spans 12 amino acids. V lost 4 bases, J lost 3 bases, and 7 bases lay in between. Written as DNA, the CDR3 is TGTGCCATCAGTGTTCCTAGCTACGAGCAGTACTTC. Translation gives CAISVPSYEQYF.